One TCR beta chain is described in this entry. No glioblastoma patient carried an isocitrate dehydrogenase mutation. Blood PBMC samples: pre-vaccination, two weeks post third vaccination, and at tumor progression. This entry comes from a study of glioma-infiltrating T cells after dendritic cell vaccination. Study details: Patients had newly diagnosed or recurrent glioblastoma and received dendritic cell vaccines. Monocyte-derived dendritic cells, cultured approximately seven days with IL-4 and GM-CSF, were pulsed with autologous tumor lysate.

Here immunoSEQ multiplex PCR was the method, and the copy in TCRdb shows in-frame clones only, minus some. The sample lists around 100,000 clones; roughly 76% were seen once. V lost 2 bases and J 1 base, leaving 11 bases between the germline ends. This CDR3 contains 15 residues. CDR1 is MNHNY, CDR2 SVGAGI, per germline (reference sequence). The V and J genes are TRBV6-6 and TRBJ1-1, with D maybe TRBD1 (5 bases). The source is a human donor with glioblastoma. The sequences come from blood, collected before dendritic cell vaccination. This chain's CDR3 is CASSYAGGGNTEAFF. CDR3 in DNA: TGTGCCAGCAGTTACGCTGGGGGGGGGAACACTGAAGCTTTCTTT.